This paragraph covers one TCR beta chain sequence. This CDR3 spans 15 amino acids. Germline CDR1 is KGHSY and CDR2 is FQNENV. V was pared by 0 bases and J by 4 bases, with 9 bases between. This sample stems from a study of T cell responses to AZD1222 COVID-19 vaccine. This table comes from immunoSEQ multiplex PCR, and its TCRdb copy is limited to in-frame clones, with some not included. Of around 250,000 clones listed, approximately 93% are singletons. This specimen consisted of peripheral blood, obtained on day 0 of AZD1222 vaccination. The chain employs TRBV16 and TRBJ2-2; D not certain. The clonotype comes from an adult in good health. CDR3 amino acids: CASSQSPLVTGELFF. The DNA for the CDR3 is TGTGCCAGCAGCCAATCCCCCTTAGTCACCGGGGAGCTGTTTTTT.